The 11 T cell receptor beta chains given below trace back to one sample, sequenced in a study of PD-1 blockade in classical Hodgkin lymphoma. Each patient relapsed following autologous stem cell transplantation, and prior brentuximab vedotin exposure differed. This table comes from immunoSEQ multiplex PCR, and its TCRdb copy is limited to in-frame clones, with some not included. Found here are about 98,000 clones, 80% to 95% of them singletons; the top ten hold roughly 2.8%. This sample comprised peripheral blood mononuclear cells (PBMCs), obtained at baseline. Receptors originate from a human donor with classical Hodgkin lymphoma.

The rearrangement joins TRBV6-5 to TRBJ2-1; D remains unclear. Germline lookup yields CDR1 MNHEY and CDR2 SVGAGI. This CDR3 is 14 amino acids long. V gave up 10 bases and J gave up 6 bases, with 19 bases separating them. The CDR3 is CATRANRLRNEQFF. CDR3 nucleotides: TGTGCCACCCGGGCTAACCGACTCCGCAATGAGCAGTTCTTC.

The chain combines TRBV7-2 with TRBJ1-2; no clear D gene. V lost 5 bases, J lost 4 bases, and 14 bases lay in between. The CDR3 spans 14 residues. Per germline, CDR1 SGHTA and CDR2 FQGNSA. CDR3 DNA: TGTGCCAGCAGCCGCTTAGTGACGGGCTATGGCTACACCTTC. This sequence encodes CASSRLVTGYGYTF.

This clone was counted only a few times. The chain joins TRBV13 to TRBJ1-1, with 8 bases lining up with TRBD1. Germline-derived CDR1 and CDR2 are PRHDT and FYEKMQ (reference sequence). This CDR3 comprises 14 residues. V gave up 3 bases and J gave up 5 bases; unmatched junction bases: 5. The CDR3 coding sequence is TGTGCCAGCAGCTTTAGGACAGGGCGGACTGAAGCTTTCTTT. It specifies CASSFRTGRTEAFF.

The chain joins TRBV5-1 to TRBJ2-5; the D is unclear. Trimming shortened V by 2 bases and J by 1 base, and 9 bases separated the two germline ends. Germline V gene lookup returns CDR1 SGHRS and CDR2 YFSETQ. CDR3 length: 14 residues. The CDR3 DNA reads TGCGCCAGCAGCTTTGGACCAGGCCAAGAGACCCAGTACTTC. Its translation: CASSFGPGQETQYF.

This chain uses TRBV6-1 with TRBJ2-7; TRBD2 matches 9 bases. CDR1 and CDR2 from the germline V gene are MNHNS and SASEGT. J was trimmed by 6 bases and V by 6 bases; bases with no gene match: 9. The CDR3 consists of 14 residues. The CDR3 DNA follows: TGTGCCAGCAGAGTTAGCGGGAGTAATGGCGAGCAGTACTTC. Its translation is CASRVSGSNGEQYF.

The V gene is TRBV5-4, the J gene TRBJ2-2; TRBD2 aligns across 9 bases. This CDR3 comprises 16 residues. Germline-derived CDR1 and CDR2 are SGHNT and YYREEE (reference sequence). V was pared by 0 bases and J by 8 bases, with 8 bases of the junction left unmatched. The CDR3: CASSLGSSGSVGELFF. The CDR3 nucleotides are TGTGCCAGCAGCTTGGGGAGTAGCGGGAGTGTTGGGGAGCTGTTTTTT. Complete variable domain (other parts from reference TRBV5-4 and TRBJ2-2): ETGVTQSPTHLIKTRGQQVTLRCSSQSGHNTVSWYQQALGQGPQFIFQYYREEENGRGNFPPRFSGLQFPNYSSELNVNALELDDSALYLCASSLGSSGSVGELFFGEGSRLTVL.

This clone was detected only once. The chain links TRBV28 to TRBJ1-1; no reliable D call. CDR1 and CDR2 (germline): MDHEN, SYDVKM. This CDR3 spans 14 amino acids. Trimming removed 6 bases from V and 3 bases from J, with 14 bases in between. CDR3 protein: CASRELREYTEAFF. Here the CDR3 DNA reads TGTGCCAGCAGGGAACTCCGGGAATACACTGAAGCTTTCTTT.

The V and J genes are TRBV9 and TRBJ2-5; D gene uncertain. This CDR3 region has 11 residues. V lost 7 bases, J lost 3 bases, and 7 bases lay in between. Germline V gives CDR1 SGDLS, CDR2 YYNGEE. The CDR3 is CASGREETQYF. The CDR3 nucleotides read TGTGCCAGCGGAAGAGAAGAGACCCAGTACTTC.

This chain links TRBV28 with TRBJ1-5; D is uncertain. Deletions cut 6 bases from V and 4 bases from J, with 7 bases between. The CDR3 is 12 amino acids. CDR1 and CDR2 (germline): MDHEN, SYDVKM. CDR3 region: CASSPGNQPQHF. The CDR3 DNA is TGTGCCAGCAGCCCGGGGAATCAGCCCCAGCATTTT.

The chain couples TRBV9 to TRBJ2-1; the match to TRBD2 covers 7 bases. V dropped 0 bases and J dropped 2; count of bases not matched to a gene: 2. The germline CDR1 and CDR2 sequences are SGDLS and YYNGEE. The CDR3 spans 15 residues. CDR3 sequence (DNA): TGTGCCAGCAGCGTAGTGGGGACTACCTACAATGAGCAGTTCTTC. Amino acids: CASSVVGTTYNEQFF.

The sample holds a few counts of this clone. This rearrangement joins TRBV30 to TRBJ2-7, with a weak D call TRBD1 (6 bases). The CDR3 extends over 12 amino acids. The germline V and J ends were trimmed by 4 bases and 5 bases, with 12 bases remaining between them. CDR1 GTSNPN and CDR2 SVGIG come from the germline V gene (reference sequence). The CDR3 DNA is TGTGCCTGGAACAGGGTGAGCGACGAGCAGTACTTC. This translates into CAWNRVSDEQYF. Full variable domain (remainder filled in from reference TRBV30 and TRBJ2-7): SQTIHQWPATLVQPVGSPLSLECTVEGTSNPNLYWYRQAAGRGLQLLFYSVGIGQISSEVPQNLSASRPQDRQFILSSKKLLLSDSGFYLCAWNRVSDEQYFGPGTRLTVT.